The source of this T cell receptor beta chain is a study of regulatory T cells in long-lasting Graves disease. This clonotype was seen a few times. Construction of the TCR beta libraries employed iRepertoire HTBI primers in conjunction with Arm-PCR of CDR3 regions. MiXCR, run by TCRdb on the multiplex PCR reads, gives a single entry per CDR3 protein. There are 400,000 to 500,000 distinct CDR3 sequences in the sample; about 17% occur only once, and about 10% lies in the top ten. Sample time point: newly diagnosed GD, antithyroid drugs for less than 3 months. Extracted RNA from PBMCs served as the source of the TCR library. These data also formed part of another study, on T cells in Graves' hyperthyroidism and ophthalmopathy.

The sequence derives from a woman aged 25-40 years with Graves disease. The material sequenced was peripheral blood mononuclear cells (PBMCs), taken at new diagnosis, from a patient treated with antithyroid drugs.

CDR3 sequence reads: CASSLYVNPSGYTF. The CDR3 region has the DNA TGTGCCAGCAGCCTATATGTAAACCCCTCAGGCTACACCTTC. The chain employs TRBV7-9 and TRBJ1-2; D gene uncertain. V gave up 5 bases and J gave up 8 bases, with 18 bases separating them. The CDR3 totals 14 residues. Germline assignment: CDR1 SEHNR and CDR2 FQNEAQ (reference sequence).